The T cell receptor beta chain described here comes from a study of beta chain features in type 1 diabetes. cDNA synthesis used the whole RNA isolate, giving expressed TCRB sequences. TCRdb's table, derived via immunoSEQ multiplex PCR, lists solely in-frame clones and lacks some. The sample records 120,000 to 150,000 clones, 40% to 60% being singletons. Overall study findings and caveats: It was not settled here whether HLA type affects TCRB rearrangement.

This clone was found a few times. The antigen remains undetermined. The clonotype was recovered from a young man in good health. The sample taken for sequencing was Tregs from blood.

The CDR3: CASIGLAGEQTQYF. Here the CDR3 DNA reads TGTGCCAGCATCGGACTAGCGGGAGAACAGACCCAGTACTTC. The V gene is TRBV6-1, the J gene TRBJ2-5; 13 nucleotides match TRBD2. From germline, CDR1 is MNHNS and CDR2 SASEGT. V was pared by 7 bases and J by 6 bases, with 5 bases of the junction left unmatched. This CDR3 region has 14 residues.